The clone carrying this T cell receptor beta chain was recorded many times. Its matching antigen is unknown. Described time point: persistent/refractory GD, antithyroid drugs over 5 years with positive TRAb. The TCR library was made from RNA that had been extracted from PBMCs in TRIzol. This entry belongs to a study of regulatory T cells in long-lasting Graves disease. Findings of the study overall: The number of shared public clonotypes was higher in persistent patients (2,741) than new patients (966).

CDR1 and CDR2 (germline): MDHEN, SYDVKM. Unmatched junction bases numbered 8, after V lost 6 bases and J lost 6 bases. This CDR3 comprises 15 residues. The TCR beta library used iRepertoire HTBI primers with Arm-PCR amplification of CDR3. TCRdb called the multiplex PCR reads again in MiXCR, with one record for every CDR3 protein. Found here are a few hundred thousand distinct CDR3 sequences, around a fifth of them singletons; the top ten hold around an eighth. This sequence joins TRBV28 and TRBJ1-5; 10 positions agree with TRBD1. This receptor was identified in a female donor with Graves disease. The starting material was peripheral blood mononuclear cells (PBMCs), obtained when the disease was refractory, from a patient treated with antithyroid drugs. CDR3 bases: TGTGCCAGCAGCCCGGGACAGGGGACCCTTCAGCCCCAGCATTTT. Translating it yields CASSPGQGTLQPQHF.